The next 19 T cell receptor beta chains were all read from a single sample in a study of CD8 T cells in ankylosing spondylitis. TCRdb re-derived calls from the 5' RACE reads in MiXCR, one entry per CDR3 protein. The repertoire holds 250,000 or so distinct CDR3 sequences, with more than 15% as singletons. The material sequenced was blood, either unsorted or a sorted T cell fraction (not recorded which). The receptors shown here come from a male donor with ankylosing spondylitis or in good health (not recorded which).

This clonotype was detected a few times. V and J are TRBV2 and TRBJ2-1; 8 nucleotides align to TRBD2. J lost 5 bases, V lost 8 bases, and 14 bases had no gene match. The CDR3 has 16 residues. Germline V gene lookup returns CDR1 SNHLY and CDR2 FYNNEI. CDR3 amino acids: CASGNSGERADNEQFF. CDR3 bases: TGTGCCAGCGGTAATAGCGGGGAACGGGCTGACAATGAGCAGTTCTTC.

This clonotype was recorded many times. The chain carries TRBV5-1 and TRBJ2-5, with TRBD2 identical over 8 bases. V trimming: 4 bases; J trimming: 2 bases; junction bases outside the gene matches: 10. The CDR3 extends over 16 amino acids. Per the germline V gene, CDR1 is SGHRS and CDR2 is YFSETQ. CDR3 in DNA: TGCGCCAGCAGCCGCCGGGAGGGTAACCTACAAGAGACCCAGTACTTC. It translates to CASSRREGNLQETQYF.

The chain joins TRBV12-3 or TRBV12-4 to TRBJ2-7; D gene unclear. The CDR3 covers 14 residues. With 0 bases removed from V and 3 bases from J, the gap between germline ends came to 9 bases. CDR3 DNA: TGTGCCAGCAGTTTAGCGGCAGCAAACTACGAGCAGTACTTC. Its protein is CASSLAAANYEQYF.

This clonotype was seen a handful of times. The rearrangement uses TRBV20-1 and TRBJ2-1; 13 nucleotides match TRBD2. V lost 6 bases and J lost 5; bases outside the gene matches: 4. This CDR3 contains 14 residues. From germline, CDR1 is DFQATT and CDR2 SNEGSKA (reference sequence). The CDR3 spells CSAGGLAGNNEQFF. CDR3 bases: TGCAGTGCCGGGGGACTAGCGGGGAACAATGAGCAGTTCTTC.

This clonotype appeared many times. The rearrangement uses TRBV11-2 and TRBJ2-1, with TRBD2 matching over 11 bases. V gave up 2 bases and J gave up 7 bases; unmatched junction bases: 4. Germline values: CDR1 SGHAT, CDR2 FQNNGV. The CDR3 runs 15 residues. Here the CDR3 DNA reads TGTGCCAGCAGCTTATTACTAGCGGGAGCAAATGAGCAGTTCTTC. Translation gives CASSLLLAGANEQFF.

The V call is TRBV6-1, the J call TRBJ2-7, with 7 bases fitting TRBD1. With V trimmed by 5 bases and J by 2 bases, 9 bases remained unmatched. This CDR3 spans 15 amino acids. Germline values: CDR1 MNHNS, CDR2 SASEGT. For the CDR3, the DNA is TGTGCCAGCAGTCAGCCGGGACAGAGTACCTACGAGCAGTACTTC. Residues: CASSQPGQSTYEQYF.

This clonotype turned up a few times. This chain uses TRBV11-1 with TRBJ2-3; D might be TRBD2 (5 bases). Between the trimmed V and J ends, which lost 5 bases and 6 bases, there was a span of 9 bases. Germline V CDR1 and CDR2: SGHAT, FQDESV (reference sequence). CDR3 size: 12 residues. CDR3 residues: CASSPDYDTQYF. The CDR3 DNA follows: TGTGCCAGCAGCCCAGACTACGATACGCAGTATTTT.

This clonotype was recorded many times. V gene TRBV4-3 combines with J gene TRBJ2-3; D may be TRBD1 (6 bases). Trimming took 1 base from V and 10 from J, leaving 21 bases between them. Germline loops: CDR1 LGHNA, CDR2 YSLEER. This CDR3 has 16 residues. The DNA of the CDR3 is TGCGCCAGCAGCCAAGGGGGAACTCTACAGGGATTGGCGCAGTATTTT. Residues: CASSQGGTLQGLAQYF.

V is TRBV25-1 and J is TRBJ2-2; D could derive from TRBD1 or TRBD2 (5 bases each). Trimming took off 4 bases at V and 7 bases at J, with 7 bases between the two ends. Germline CDR1 reads MGHDK; CDR2 reads SYGVNS. CDR3 length: 12 residues. The CDR3 DNA is TGTGCCAGCAGTGGGGGGTTCGGGGAGCTGTTTTTT. This translates into CASSGGFGELFF.

The chain links TRBV25-1 to TRBJ2-5, with TRBD1 matching 7 bases. This CDR3 has 14 residues. Looked up from germline, CDR1 is MGHDK and CDR2 is SYGVNS. The V segment lost 3 bases and the J segment 5 bases; nucleotides outside the gene matches: 6. The CDR3 sequence: CASSDTGVWETQYF. CDR3 DNA sequence: TGTGCCAGCAGTGACACAGGGGTGTGGGAGACCCAGTACTTC.

The chain links TRBV20-1 to TRBJ2-3; 7 positions match TRBD2. CDR1 and CDR2 (germline): DFQATT, SNEGSKA (reference sequence). The CDR3 totals 14 residues. V lost 5 bases to trimming and J lost 3 bases; unmatched junction nucleotides: 8. The CDR3 loop reads CSARGLDRTDTQYF. The CDR3 DNA sequence: TGCAGTGCTCGCGGACTAGACCGTACAGATACGCAGTATTTT.

In its sample, this clonotype was seen many times. V and J are TRBV4-1 and TRBJ1-4; 9 nucleotides match TRBD1. The V gene end was trimmed by 2 bases and the J gene end by 8 bases; junction bases not matched to a gene: 6. Germline V gene data show CDR1 as MGHRA and CDR2 as YSYEKL. This CDR3 spans 15 amino acids. CDR3 region: CASSQLDRGGEKLFF. The CDR3 coding sequence is TGCGCCAGCAGCCAACTGGACAGGGGAGGAGAAAAACTGTTTTTT.

This rearrangement joins TRBV15 to TRBJ2-7; a weak D match, TRBD1 (6 bases). CDR1 is LNHNV and CDR2 is YYDKDF in the germline V gene (reference sequence). CDR3 length: 17 amino acids. V lost 5 bases and J 0 bases, leaving 20 bases between the germline ends. In DNA, the CDR3 is TGTGCCACCAGCTTTGTTGACTTTGGACAGAGCTCCTACGAGCAGTACTTC. Protein sequence: CATSFVDFGQSSYEQYF.

This clonotype showed up many times. This sequence joins TRBV20-1 and TRBJ2-2; 10 positions match TRBD1. Losses at the gene ends were 4 bases for V and 5 bases for J; bases not matched to a gene: 10. This CDR3 is built from 16 residues. Germline lookup yields CDR1 DFQATT and CDR2 SNEGSKA (reference sequence). CDR3 sequence reads: CSATLLTGGDTGELFF. The CDR3 nucleotides are TGCAGTGCTACCTTGCTGACAGGGGGCGATACCGGGGAGCTGTTTTTT.

The V call is TRBV21-1, the J call TRBJ2-2; whether TRBD1, the table's D call, matches the DNA was not checked. TRBV21-1 corresponds to a pseudogene. The CDR3 has 15 residues. In DNA form, the CDR3 reads TGTGCCAGCAGCATCCGGGGGCTTAACACCGGGGAGCTGTTTTTT. Translating it yields CASSIRGLNTGELFF.

This clonotype was seen only a few times. This chain connects TRBV3-1 to TRBJ2-5; a possible D gene is TRBD1 (5 bases). V lost 0 bases to trimming and J lost 1 base, with 6 bases between them. The CDR3 length is 14 residues. The germline V gene has CDR1 LGHDT and CDR2 YNNKEL (reference sequence). CDR3 loop: CASSQETVQETQYF. The CDR3, as DNA: TGTGCCAGCAGCCAAGAGACAGTCCAAGAGACCCAGTACTTC.

This clonotype came up many times. The chain links TRBV12-3 or TRBV12-4 to TRBJ2-5, with no clear D. CDR3 length: 13 amino acids. V was cut by 3 bases and J by 4 bases, with 9 bases left in between. CDR3 nucleotide sequence: TGTGCCAGCAGTTTGCCGGGCTCAGAGACCCAGTACTTC. Translated: CASSLPGSETQYF.

This clonotype was observed once. A much bigger clone sits one base away, suggesting this may be a read error. This rearrangement joins TRBV5-4 to TRBJ2-3, with no clear D. Germline V lookup: CDR1 SGHNT, CDR2 YYREEE (reference sequence). The CDR3 loop spans 12 amino acids. The V gene lost 4 bases and the J gene lost 2 bases, with 5 bases spanning the gap. This CDR3 reads CASSILTDTQYF. CDR3 bases: TGTGCCAGCAGCATACTCACAGATACGCAGTATTTT.

This clonotype was seen once. The germline gene is not matched at one end of the junction; a read error may be the cause. CDR3 sequence: CSVDSDNHQEAQSF. CDR3 nucleotides: TGCAGCGTTGATTCGGACAACCATCAAGAGGCCCAGTCCTTC. This sequence joins TRBV29-1 and TRBJ2-5; maybe TRBD1 (5 bases). Germline-derived CDR1 and CDR2 are SQVTM and ANQGSEA. The CDR3 length is 14 residues.